This T cell receptor (beta chain) was identified during a study of blood T cells in healthy people across ages. Whole-study findings and limits: Donors of long life had a larger count of naive CD4+ cells and greater diversity than aged donors. Considered underestimates were the diversity estimates obtained from one million T cells.

A J-beta primer mix and a sample-barcoded 5' primer were used in a second PCR of about 7 to 12 cycles. TCRdb re-called the 5' RACE reads with MiXCR, one entry per CDR3 protein. Of approximately 790,000 distinct CDR3 sequences in the sample, around 68% were seen once. V lost 4 bases, J lost 3 bases, and 11 bases lay in between. This CDR3 has 13 residues. Germline V CDR1 and CDR2: SGHRS, YFSETQ. Of note for this clonotype: Its target is not known.

Sequenced input: blood. The source of this sequence is a man aged 25 to 45 in good health. The chain joins TRBV5-1 to TRBJ2-7; weak D call: TRBD2 (5 bases). Written as DNA, the CDR3 is TGCGCCAGCAGCAAAGACCGGGACTACGAGCAGTACTTC. This translates into CASSKDRDYEQYF.